This TCR beta chain derives from a study of early T cells in non-severe SARS-CoV-2 infection. Study-level points and caveats: Matching with VDJdb favored anti-spike CD8 responses (missing private and CD4 specificities).

The TCR library protocol attached unique molecular identifiers to the individual cDNA molecules. TCRdb processed the 5' RACE reads anew with MiXCR; each CDR3 protein has one entry. The sample includes more than 20,000 distinct CDR3 sequences, over 3.5% of them seen just once. This clonotype was picked up many times. Its antigen is as yet unknown. This CDR3 spans 14 amino acids. Germline CDR1 reads SGHNT; CDR2 reads YYREEE (reference sequence). The ends were cut back, 4 bases at V and 4 bases at J, with 13 bases in the middle. Specimen: whole blood. The chain combines TRBV5-4 with TRBJ2-3; D not certain. The source of this sequence is an adult who was a healthcare worker with PCR-confirmed SARS-CoV-2 infection or an uninfected control (not recorded which). The CDR3 spells CASSPPSVADTQYF. The CDR3 DNA reads as TGTGCCAGCAGCCCCCCCAGCGTAGCAGATACGCAGTATTTT.